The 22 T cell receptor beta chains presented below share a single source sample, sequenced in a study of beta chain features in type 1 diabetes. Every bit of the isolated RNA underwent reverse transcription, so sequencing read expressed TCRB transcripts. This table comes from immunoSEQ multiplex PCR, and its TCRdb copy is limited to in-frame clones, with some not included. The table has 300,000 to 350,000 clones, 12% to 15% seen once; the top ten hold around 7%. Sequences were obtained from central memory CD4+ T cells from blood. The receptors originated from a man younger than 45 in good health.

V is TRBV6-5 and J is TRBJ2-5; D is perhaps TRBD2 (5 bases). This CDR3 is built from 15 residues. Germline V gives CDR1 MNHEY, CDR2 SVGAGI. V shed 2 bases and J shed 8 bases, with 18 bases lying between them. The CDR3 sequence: CASSYSTPVTGTQYF. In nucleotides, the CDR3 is TGTGCCAGCAGTTACAGCACACCCGTCACGGGAACCCAGTACTTC.

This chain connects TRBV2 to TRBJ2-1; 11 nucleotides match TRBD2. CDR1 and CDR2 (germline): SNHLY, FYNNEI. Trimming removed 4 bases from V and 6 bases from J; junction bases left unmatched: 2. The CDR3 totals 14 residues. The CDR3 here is CASSGLAGRNEQFF. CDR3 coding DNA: TGTGCCAGCAGTGGACTAGCGGGACGCAATGAGCAGTTCTTC.

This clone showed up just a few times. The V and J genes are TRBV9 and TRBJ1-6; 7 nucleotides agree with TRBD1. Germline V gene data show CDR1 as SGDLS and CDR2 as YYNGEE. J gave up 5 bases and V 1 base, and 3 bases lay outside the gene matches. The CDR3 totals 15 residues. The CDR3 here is CASSVTGTDNSPLHF. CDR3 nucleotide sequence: TGTGCCAGCAGCGTAACCGGGACAGATAATTCACCCCTCCACTTT.

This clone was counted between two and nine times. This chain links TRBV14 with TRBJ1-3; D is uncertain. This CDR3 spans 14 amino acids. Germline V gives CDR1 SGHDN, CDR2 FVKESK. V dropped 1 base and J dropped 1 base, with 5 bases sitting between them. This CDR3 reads CASSQGTSGNTIYF. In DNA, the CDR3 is TGTGCCAGCAGCCAAGGCACTTCTGGAAACACCATATATTTT.

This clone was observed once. CDR3 protein: CASSPTSGNSPLHF. The CDR3 DNA follows: TGTGCCAGCAGCCCGACCTCAGGCAATTCACCCCTCCACTTT. This chain uses TRBV28 with TRBJ1-6; D remains unclear. CDR1 is MDHEN and CDR2 is SYDVKM in the germline V gene. V was pared by 6 bases and J by 7 bases, with 13 bases between. This CDR3 contains 14 residues.

CDR3 nucleotides: TGTGCCAGCAGCTTGGTGACGGGCGAAAAACTGTTTTTT. This sequence encodes CASSLVTGEKLFF. This rearrangement joins TRBV5-6 to TRBJ1-4; D gene ambiguous. Germline assignment: CDR1 SGHDT and CDR2 YYEEEE. Trimming stripped 0 bases from V and 8 bases from J, with 8 bases between. The CDR3 contains 13 residues.

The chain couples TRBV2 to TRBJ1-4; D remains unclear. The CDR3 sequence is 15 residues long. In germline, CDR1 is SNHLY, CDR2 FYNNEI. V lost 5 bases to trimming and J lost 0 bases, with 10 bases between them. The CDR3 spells CASSTGVATNEKLFF. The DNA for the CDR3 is TGTGCCAGCAGTACTGGGGTTGCAACTAATGAAAAACTGTTTTTT.

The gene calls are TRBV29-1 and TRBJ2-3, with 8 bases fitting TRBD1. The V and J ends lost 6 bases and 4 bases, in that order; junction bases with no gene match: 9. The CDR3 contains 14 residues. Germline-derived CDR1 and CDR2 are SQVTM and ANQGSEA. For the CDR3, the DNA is TGCAGCGTAATAGACAGGGGTAGGGCAGATACGCAGTATTTT. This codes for CSVIDRGRADTQYF.

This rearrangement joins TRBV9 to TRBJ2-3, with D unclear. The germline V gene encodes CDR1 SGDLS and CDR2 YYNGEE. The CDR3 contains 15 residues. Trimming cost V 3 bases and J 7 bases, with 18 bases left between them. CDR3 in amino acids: CASSAGLPAQNTQYF. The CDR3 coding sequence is TGTGCCAGCAGCGCCGGGTTGCCCGCTCAGAATACGCAGTATTTT.

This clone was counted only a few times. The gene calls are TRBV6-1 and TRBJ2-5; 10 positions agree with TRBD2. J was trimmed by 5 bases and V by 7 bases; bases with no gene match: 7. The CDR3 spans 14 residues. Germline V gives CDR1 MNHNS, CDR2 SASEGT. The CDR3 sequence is CASIPAGGKETQYF. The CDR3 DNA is TGTGCCAGCATCCCAGCGGGGGGGAAGGAGACCCAGTACTTC.

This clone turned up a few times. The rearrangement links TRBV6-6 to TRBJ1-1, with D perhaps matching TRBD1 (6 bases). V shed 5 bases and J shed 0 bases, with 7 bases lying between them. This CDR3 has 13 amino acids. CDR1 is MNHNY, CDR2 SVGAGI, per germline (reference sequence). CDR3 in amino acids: CASSGTLNTEAFF. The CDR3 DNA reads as TGTGCCAGCAGTGGGACACTGAACACTGAAGCTTTCTTT.

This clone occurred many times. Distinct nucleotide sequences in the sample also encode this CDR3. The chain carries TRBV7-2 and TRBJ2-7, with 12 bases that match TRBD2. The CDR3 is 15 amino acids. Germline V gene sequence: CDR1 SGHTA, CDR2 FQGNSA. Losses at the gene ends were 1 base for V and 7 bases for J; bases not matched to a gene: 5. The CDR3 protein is CASSLELAGGWEQYF. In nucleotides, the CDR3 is TGTGCCAGCAGCTTAGAACTAGCGGGGGGTTGGGAGCAGTACTTC.

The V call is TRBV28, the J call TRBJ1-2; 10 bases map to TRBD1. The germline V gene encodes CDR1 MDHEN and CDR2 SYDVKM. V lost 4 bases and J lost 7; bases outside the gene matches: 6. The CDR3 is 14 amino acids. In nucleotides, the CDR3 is TGTGCCAGCAGTTCCGAGGGACAGGGGTCTGGCTACACCTTC. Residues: CASSSEGQGSGYTF.

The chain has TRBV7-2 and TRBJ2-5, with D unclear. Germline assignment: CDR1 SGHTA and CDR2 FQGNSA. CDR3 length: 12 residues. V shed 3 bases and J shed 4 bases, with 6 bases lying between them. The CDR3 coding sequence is TGTGCCAGCAGCTTCAACAGAGAGACCCAGTACTTC. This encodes CASSFNRETQYF. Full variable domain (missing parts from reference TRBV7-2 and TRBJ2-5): GAGVSQSPSNKVTEKGKDVELRCDPISGHTALYWYRQSLGQGLEFLIYFQGNSAPDKSGLPSDRFSAERTGGSVSTLTIQRTQQEDSAVYLCASSFNRETQYFGPGTRLLVL.

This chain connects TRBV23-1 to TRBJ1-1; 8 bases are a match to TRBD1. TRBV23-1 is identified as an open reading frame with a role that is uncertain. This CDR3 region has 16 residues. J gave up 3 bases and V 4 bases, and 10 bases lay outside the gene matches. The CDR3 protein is CASSRSARGLDTEAFF. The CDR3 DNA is TGCGCCAGCAGTCGATCGGCCAGGGGGCTTGACACTGAAGCTTTCTTT.

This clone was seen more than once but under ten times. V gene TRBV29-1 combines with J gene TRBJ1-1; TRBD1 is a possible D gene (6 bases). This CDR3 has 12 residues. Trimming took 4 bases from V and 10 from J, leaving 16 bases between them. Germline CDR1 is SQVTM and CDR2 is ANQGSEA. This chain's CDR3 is CSVVGPGQLAFF. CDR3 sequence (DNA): TGCAGCGTTGTCGGCCCGGGACAATTAGCTTTCTTT.

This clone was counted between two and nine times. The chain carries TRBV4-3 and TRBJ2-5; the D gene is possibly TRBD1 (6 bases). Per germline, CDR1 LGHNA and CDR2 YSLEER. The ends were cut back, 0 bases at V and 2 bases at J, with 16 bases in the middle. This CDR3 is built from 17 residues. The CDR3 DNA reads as TGCGCCAGCAGCCAAGAATTAGTCGGGACACAACAAGAGACCCAGTACTTC. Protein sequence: CASSQELVGTQQETQYF.

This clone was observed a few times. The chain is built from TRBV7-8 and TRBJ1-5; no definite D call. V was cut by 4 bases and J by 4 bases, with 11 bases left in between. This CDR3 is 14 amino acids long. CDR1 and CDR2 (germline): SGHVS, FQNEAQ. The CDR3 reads CASSSDRGNQPQHF. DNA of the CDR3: TGTGCCAGCAGCTCAGACCGGGGTAATCAGCCCCAGCATTTT.

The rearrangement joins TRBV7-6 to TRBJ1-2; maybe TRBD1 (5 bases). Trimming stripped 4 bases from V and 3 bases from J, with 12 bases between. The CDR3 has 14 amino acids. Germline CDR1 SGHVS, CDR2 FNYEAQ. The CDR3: CASSSTPQDYGYTF. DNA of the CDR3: TGTGCCAGCAGCTCGACCCCACAGGACTATGGCTACACCTTC.

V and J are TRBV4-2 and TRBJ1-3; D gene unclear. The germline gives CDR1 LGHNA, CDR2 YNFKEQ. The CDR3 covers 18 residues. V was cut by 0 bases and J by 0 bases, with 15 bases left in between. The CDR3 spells CASSQDQLRGYSGNTIYF. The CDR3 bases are TGTGCCAGCAGCCAAGATCAGCTGCGGGGTTACTCTGGAAACACCATATATTTT.

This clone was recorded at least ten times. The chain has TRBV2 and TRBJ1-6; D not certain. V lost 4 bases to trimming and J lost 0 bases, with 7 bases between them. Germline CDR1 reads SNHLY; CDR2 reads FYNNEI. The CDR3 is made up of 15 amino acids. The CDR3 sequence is CASSVESSYNSPLHF. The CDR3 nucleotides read TGTGCCAGCAGTGTAGAGAGCTCCTATAATTCACCCCTCCACTTT.

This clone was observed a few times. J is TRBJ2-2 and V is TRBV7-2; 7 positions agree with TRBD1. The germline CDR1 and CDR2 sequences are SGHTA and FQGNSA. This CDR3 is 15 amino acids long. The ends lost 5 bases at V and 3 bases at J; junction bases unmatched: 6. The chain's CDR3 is CASSLQGPDTGELFF. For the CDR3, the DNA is TGTGCCAGCAGCCTACAGGGGCCCGACACCGGGGAGCTGTTTTTT. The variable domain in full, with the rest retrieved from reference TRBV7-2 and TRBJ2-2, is GAGVSQSPSNKVTEKGKDVELRCDPISGHTALYWYRQSLGQGLEFLIYFQGNSAPDKSGLPSDRFSAERTGGSVSTLTIQRTQQEDSAVYLCASSLQGPDTGELFFGEGSRLTVL.